This T cell receptor beta chain was identified during a study of chemoradiotherapy in HPV16-positive cancers. In the case of this clone: Antigen specificity is unknown.

Repertoires were sampled repeatedly during chemoradiotherapy. TCRdb's table, derived via immunoSEQ multiplex PCR, lists solely in-frame clones and lacks some. The table has under 4,500 clones, 85% to 95% seen once. Study-wide results and limits: Non-HPV-specific T cells did not expand in tumors during treatment, whereas candidate HPV-specific clones and E7-related motifs did.

This CDR3 has 11 residues. The germline gives CDR1 SGHDN, CDR2 FVKESK. Between the trimmed V and J ends, which lost 2 bases and 3 bases, there was a span of 2 bases. The input for sequencing was blood, taken from a patient who underwent chemoradiotherapy. The rearrangement joins TRBV14 to TRBJ2-7, with no clear D. The sequence was collected from a human donor with HPV-associated anogenital cancer. The CDR3: CASSQYYEQYF. The CDR3 DNA follows: TGTGCCAGCAGCCAATACTACGAGCAGTACTTC.